The TCR beta chain described here comes from a study of shared clonotypes between healthy human individuals. Unmatched junction bases numbered 5, after V lost 6 bases and J lost 4 bases. The CDR3 runs 13 residues. Germline CDR1 and CDR2: MDHEN and SYDVKM. All donors were Caucasian adults living in Nashville, Tennessee. On sorted subsets, replicate PCRs used about 0.2 ug DNA, or 31,000 or so T cell genomes. Under the authors' procedure: Without quality scores, immunoSEQ junctional reads could not be filtered like full-length reads. The table came from immunoSEQ multiplex PCR; TCRdb's copy has only in-frame clones and leaves some out. V and J calls plus clone size are reproduced from that table; the DNA served to infer D and trimming. Among over a million clones, roughly 96% were seen once, and the ten largest hold roughly 1.2%.

V and J are TRBV28 and TRBJ1-2; TRBD1 matches 7 bases. This clonotype was obtained from a man aged 25 to 45 in good health. The sample consisted of naive CD4+ T cells sorted from blood. Indicated subset: CD45RA+ positively selected. CDR3 loop: CASRQQGIYGYTF. The CDR3 DNA is TGTGCCAGCAGACAACAGGGGATCTATGGCTACACCTTC.